The TCR beta chain described here comes from a study of long-term antiretroviral therapy in people with HIV. Notes on the study in general: Dating from the mid-2000s to the late 2010s, the blood was possibly obtained under older ART regimens. Information pertaining to ART adherence, viral resistance or therapeutic modifications was not obtained.

As for this clone: Antigen specificity is unknown.

The ends lost 5 bases at V and 1 base at J; junction bases unmatched: 2. The CDR3 extends over 14 amino acids. Germline V gene lookup returns CDR1 KGHSH and CDR2 LQKENI. Every one of the participants with HIV received treatment in the United States. The assay used was immunoSEQ (version v3.0), run at survey level. Sequencing had a target that covered about 35,000-55,000 T-cell genomes per sample. Generated by immunoSEQ multiplex PCR, the TCRdb table keeps only in-frame clones and is missing some. The sample comprises approximately 17,000 clones, approximately 87% of which are singletons, and around 12% rests with the top ten.

V and J are TRBV18 and TRBJ2-4; TRBD1 agrees at 7 bases. The clonotype originates from a man over 45 with HIV. The source material was unsorted PBMCs, sampled 0.7 years before starting antiretroviral therapy. CDR3 DNA sequence: TGTGCCAGCTCAGAGGGGGCGGCCAAAAACATTCAGTACTTC. Protein: CASSEGAAKNIQYF.